This T cell receptor beta chain appears in the sequencing data of a study of T cell responses to AZD1222 COVID-19 vaccine. A remark on this clone: The antigen remains unidentified.

Germline V CDR1 and CDR2: SQVTM, ANQGSEA. After removal of 4 bases from V and 0 bases from J, the junction contained 2 bases not matched to a gene. The CDR3 consists of 15 residues. Study conclusions and caveats: Within unmutated variant regions lay the reported targets of nearly half of spike-specific TCRs. It should be noted that donors were predominantly white British and more often female, and clonal diversity was possibly underestimated. Spike-specific TCR breadth rose after two AZD1222 doses, and depth rose as well. Of the AZD1222 recipients, only five to seven were seropositive at baseline.

Sequenced by immunoSEQ multiplex PCR; TCRdb stores in-frame clones only, minus some. Of more than 75,000 clones in the sample, approximately 91% were seen once. The sequence was obtained from an adult who received the AZD1222 COVID-19 vaccine. V and J are TRBV29-1 and TRBJ1-3, with 11 bases lining up with TRBD1. The input for sequencing was peripheral blood, taken 28 days after the second AZD1222 dose. The CDR3 region has the DNA TGCAGCGTTGGGACAGGGGGCACCTCTGGAAACACCATATATTTT. Translation: CSVGTGGTSGNTIYF.